Here is one T cell receptor beta chain with its context. Its antigen is unknown. The assay was immunoSEQ multiplex PCR, and TCRdb's table has in-frame clones only and misses some. The repertoire includes roughly 2.5 million clones, approximately 90% of them detected once, and over 0.12% sits in the top ten. Germline values: CDR1 SGHDT, CDR2 YYEEEE. The CDR3 sequence is 16 residues long. V shed 0 bases, J shed 0 bases, and the junction held 3 bases outside the gene matches. This specimen belongs to a study of shared clonotypes between healthy human individuals. Notes on the study in general: The study sampled only blood, and tissue repertoires likely differ. Represented diversity, genetic and exposure-history alike, was limited by few donors. In a handful of donors, approximately 5% of naive CD4 clonotypes appeared in common.

This clonotype was sampled from a man between 18 and 29 years old in good health. Sequenced sample: naive CD4+ T cells sorted from blood. Documented subset: CD45RA+ positively selected. The rearrangement joins TRBV5-6 to TRBJ1-3, with 7 positions matching TRBD1. CDR3 sequence (DNA): TGTGCCAGCAGCTTGGTGGACAGGAGCTCTGGAAACACCATATATTTT. Translation gives CASSLVDRSSGNTIYF.